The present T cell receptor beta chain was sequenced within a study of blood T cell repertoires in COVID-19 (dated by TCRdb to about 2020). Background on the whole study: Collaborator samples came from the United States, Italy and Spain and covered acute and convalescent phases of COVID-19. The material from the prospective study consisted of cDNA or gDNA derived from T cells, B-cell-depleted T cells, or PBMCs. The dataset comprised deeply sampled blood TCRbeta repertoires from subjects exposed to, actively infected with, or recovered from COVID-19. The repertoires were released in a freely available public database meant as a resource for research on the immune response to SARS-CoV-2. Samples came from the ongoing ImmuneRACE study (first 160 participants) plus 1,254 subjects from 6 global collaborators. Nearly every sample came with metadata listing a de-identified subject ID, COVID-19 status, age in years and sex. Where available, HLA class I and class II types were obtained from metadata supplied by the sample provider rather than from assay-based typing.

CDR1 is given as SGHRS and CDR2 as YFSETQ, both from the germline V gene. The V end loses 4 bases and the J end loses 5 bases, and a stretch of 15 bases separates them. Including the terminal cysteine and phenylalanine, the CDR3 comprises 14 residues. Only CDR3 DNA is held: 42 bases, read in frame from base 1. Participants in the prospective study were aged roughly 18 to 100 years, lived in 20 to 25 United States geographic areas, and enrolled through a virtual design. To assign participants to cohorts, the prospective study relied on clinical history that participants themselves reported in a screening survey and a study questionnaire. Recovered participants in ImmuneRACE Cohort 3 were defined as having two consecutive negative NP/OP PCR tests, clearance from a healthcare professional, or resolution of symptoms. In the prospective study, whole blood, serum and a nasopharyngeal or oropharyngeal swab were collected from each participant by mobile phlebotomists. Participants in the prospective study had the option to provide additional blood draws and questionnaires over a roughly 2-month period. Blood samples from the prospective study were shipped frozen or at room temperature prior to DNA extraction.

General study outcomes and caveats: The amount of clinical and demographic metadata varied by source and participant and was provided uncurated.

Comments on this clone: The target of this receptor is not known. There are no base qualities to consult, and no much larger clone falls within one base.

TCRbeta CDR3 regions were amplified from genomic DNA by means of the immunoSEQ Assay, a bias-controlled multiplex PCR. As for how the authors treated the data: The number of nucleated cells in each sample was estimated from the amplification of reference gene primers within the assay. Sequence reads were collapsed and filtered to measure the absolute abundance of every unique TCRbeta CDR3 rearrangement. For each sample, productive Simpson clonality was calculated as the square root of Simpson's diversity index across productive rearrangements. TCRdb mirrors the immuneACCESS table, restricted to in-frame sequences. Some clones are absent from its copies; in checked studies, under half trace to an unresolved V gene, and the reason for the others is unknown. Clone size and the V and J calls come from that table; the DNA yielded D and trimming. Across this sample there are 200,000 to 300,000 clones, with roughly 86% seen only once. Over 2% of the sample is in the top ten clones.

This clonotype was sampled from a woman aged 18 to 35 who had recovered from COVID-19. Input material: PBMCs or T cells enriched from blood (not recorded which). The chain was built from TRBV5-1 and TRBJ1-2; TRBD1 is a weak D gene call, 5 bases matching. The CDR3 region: CASSLREGRYGYTF. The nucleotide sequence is TGCGCCAGCAGCCTCAGGGAGGGAAGGTATGGCTACACCTTC.